A selection of T cell receptor beta chains follows, all from one sample in a study of cytomegalovirus exposure and HLA in healthy donors. Some clones are missing from TCRdb's copy, which holds only in-frame ones; the method was immunoSEQ multiplex PCR. The sample has some 150,000 clones, around 84% seen once. The sequencing sample was made of PBMCs. The source is a human donor in good health. The conserved cysteine and the conserved F or W are not part of the CDR3 here.

TRBJ2-1,TRBV4-1,ASRKLAGVDFNEQF
TRBJ2-7,TRBV28,ASSLPPGLAIHEQY
TRBJ2-2,TRBV27,ASRSRLERPGELF
TRBJ1-1,TRBV28,ASSSGILNTEAF
TRBJ1-6,TRBV5-1,ASSLVPVQGASPLH
TRBJ2-3,TRBV7-2,ASSRHGQTSTDTQY
TRBJ2-3,TRBV4-1,ASSPLFRDSTSDTQY
TRBJ2-7,TRBV9,ASSAASYVNEQY
TRBJ1-1,TRBV14,ASSPTGDRAAF
TRBJ2-2,TRBV14,ASSLGLLNTGELF
TRBJ2-1,TRBV5-5,ASSLRGGAQVSYNEQF
TRBJ1-1,TRBV6-5,ASRARGPRTEAF
TRBJ1-1,TRBV5-4,ASSRGQMNTEAF
TRBJ2-1,TRBV7-2,ASSSGTSVVNEQF
TRBJ2-5,TRBV27,ASRWRGSETQY
TRBJ2-2,TRBV6-4,ASSPGQENTGELF
TRBJ1-1,TRBV6-6,ASGPAGGFTEAF
TRBJ1-2,TRBV18,ASSPRPGGYYGYT